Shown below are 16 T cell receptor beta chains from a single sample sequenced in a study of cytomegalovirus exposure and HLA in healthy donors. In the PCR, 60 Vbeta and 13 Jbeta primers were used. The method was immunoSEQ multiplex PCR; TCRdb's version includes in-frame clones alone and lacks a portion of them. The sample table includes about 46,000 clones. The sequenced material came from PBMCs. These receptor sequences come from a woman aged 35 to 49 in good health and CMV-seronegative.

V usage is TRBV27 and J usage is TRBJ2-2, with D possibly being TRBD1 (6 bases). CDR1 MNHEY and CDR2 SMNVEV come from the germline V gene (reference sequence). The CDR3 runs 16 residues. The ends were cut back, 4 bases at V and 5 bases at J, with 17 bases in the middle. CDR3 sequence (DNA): TGTGCCAGCAGTTGGGAACAGGGTGGTGTTACCGGGGAGCTGTTTTTT. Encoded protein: CASSWEQGGVTGELFF.

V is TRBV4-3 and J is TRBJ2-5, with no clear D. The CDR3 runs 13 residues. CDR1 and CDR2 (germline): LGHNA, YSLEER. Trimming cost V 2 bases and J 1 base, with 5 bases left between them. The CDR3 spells CASSQRSQETQYF. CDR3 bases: TGCGCCAGCAGCCAACGGAGCCAAGAGACCCAGTACTTC.

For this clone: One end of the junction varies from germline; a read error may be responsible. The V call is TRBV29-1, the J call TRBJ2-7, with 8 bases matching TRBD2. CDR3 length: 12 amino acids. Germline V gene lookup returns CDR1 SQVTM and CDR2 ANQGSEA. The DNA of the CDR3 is TGCAGCGTAAGACTAGCGACCTACGAGCAGCACTTC. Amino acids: CSVRLATYEQHF.

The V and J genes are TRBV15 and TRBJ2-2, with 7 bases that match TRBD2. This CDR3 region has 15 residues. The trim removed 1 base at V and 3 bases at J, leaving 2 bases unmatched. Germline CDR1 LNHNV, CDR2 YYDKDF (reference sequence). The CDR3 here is CATSRVAGDTGELFF. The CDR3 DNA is TGTGCCACCAGCAGAGTGGCGGGAGACACCGGGGAGCTGTTTTTT.

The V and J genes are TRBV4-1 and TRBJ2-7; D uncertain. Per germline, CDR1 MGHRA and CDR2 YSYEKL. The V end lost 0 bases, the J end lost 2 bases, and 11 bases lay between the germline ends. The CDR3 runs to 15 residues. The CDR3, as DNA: TGCGCCAGCAGCCAAGAATCAGTGCCTGCCTACGAGCAGTACTTC. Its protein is CASSQESVPAYEQYF.

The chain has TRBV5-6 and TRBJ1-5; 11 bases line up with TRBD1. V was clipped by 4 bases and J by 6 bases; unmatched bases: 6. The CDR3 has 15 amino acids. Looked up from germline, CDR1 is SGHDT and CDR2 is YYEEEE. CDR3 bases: TGTGCCAGCAGCGACGGACAGGGGGCGGGTCAGCCCCAGCATTTT. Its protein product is CASSDGQGAGQPQHF.

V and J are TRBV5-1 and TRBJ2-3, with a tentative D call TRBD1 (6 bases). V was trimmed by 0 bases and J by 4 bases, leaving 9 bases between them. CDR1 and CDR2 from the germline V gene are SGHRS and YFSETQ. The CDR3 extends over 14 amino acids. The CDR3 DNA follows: TGCGCCAGCAGCTTGGACAGGGTGCCAGATACGCAGTATTTT. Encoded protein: CASSLDRVPDTQYF.

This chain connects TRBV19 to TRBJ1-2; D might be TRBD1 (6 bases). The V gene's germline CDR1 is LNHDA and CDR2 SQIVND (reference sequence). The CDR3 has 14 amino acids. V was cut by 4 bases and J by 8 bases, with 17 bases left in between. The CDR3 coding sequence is TGTGCCAGTAGTAGCGCAGGGGTTAGGAAGGGCTACACCTTC. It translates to CASSSAGVRKGYTF.

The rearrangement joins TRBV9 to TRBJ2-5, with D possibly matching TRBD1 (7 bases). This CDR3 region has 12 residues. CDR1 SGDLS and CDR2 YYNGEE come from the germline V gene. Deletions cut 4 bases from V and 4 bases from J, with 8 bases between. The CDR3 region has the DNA TGTGCCAGCAGCCAGGGGGGAGAGACCCAGTACTTC. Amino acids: CASSQGGETQYF. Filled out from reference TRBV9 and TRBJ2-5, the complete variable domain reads DSGVTQTPKHLITATGQRVTLRCSPRSGDLSVYWYQQSLDQGLQFLIQYYNGEERAKGNILERFSAQQFPDLHSELNLSSLELGDSALYFCASSQGGETQYFGPGTRLLVL.

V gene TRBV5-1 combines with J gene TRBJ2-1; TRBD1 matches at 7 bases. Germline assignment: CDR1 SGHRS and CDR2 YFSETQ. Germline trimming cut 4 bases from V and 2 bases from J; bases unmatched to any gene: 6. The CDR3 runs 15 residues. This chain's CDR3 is CASSQVTGPYNEQFF. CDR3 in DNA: TGCGCCAGCAGCCAAGTGACAGGGCCCTACAATGAGCAGTTCTTC.

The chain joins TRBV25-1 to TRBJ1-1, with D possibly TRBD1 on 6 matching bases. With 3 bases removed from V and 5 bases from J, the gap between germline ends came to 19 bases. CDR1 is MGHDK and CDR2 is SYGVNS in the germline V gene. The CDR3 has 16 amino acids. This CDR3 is CASSDTSTGPQTEAFF. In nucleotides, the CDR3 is TGTGCCAGCAGTGATACCTCGACAGGACCTCAGACTGAAGCTTTCTTT.

CDR3 in amino acids: CASSSNREQYF. CDR3 sequence (DNA): TGTGCCAGCAGTTCCAACAGGGAGCAGTACTTC. The genes are TRBV28 and TRBJ2-7, with D possibly TRBD1 on 5 matching bases. Germline V gene lookup returns CDR1 MDHEN and CDR2 SYDVKM. The V end lost 4 bases, the J end lost 7 bases, and 8 bases lay between the germline ends. The CDR3 extends over 11 amino acids.

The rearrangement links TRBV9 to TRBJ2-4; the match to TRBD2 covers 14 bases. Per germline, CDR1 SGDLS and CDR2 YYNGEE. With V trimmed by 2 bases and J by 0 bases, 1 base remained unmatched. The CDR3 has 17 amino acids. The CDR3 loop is CASSVGLAGEAKNIQYF. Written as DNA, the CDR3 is TGTGCCAGCAGCGTGGGACTAGCGGGAGAAGCCAAAAACATTCAGTACTTC.

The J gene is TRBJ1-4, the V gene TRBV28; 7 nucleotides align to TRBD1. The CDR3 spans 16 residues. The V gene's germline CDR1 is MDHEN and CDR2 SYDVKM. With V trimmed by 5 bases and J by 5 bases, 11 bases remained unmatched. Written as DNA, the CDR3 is TGTGCCAGCAGTCCACTGGACAGGCCGGGAAATGAAAAACTGTTTTTT. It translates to CASSPLDRPGNEKLFF.

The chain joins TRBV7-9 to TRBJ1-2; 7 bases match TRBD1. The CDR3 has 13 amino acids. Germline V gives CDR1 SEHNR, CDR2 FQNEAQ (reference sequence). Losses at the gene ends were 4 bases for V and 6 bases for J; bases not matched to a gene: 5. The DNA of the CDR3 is TGTGCCAGCAGCTACGGGACAGCTCATGGCTACACCTTC. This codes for CASSYGTAHGYTF.

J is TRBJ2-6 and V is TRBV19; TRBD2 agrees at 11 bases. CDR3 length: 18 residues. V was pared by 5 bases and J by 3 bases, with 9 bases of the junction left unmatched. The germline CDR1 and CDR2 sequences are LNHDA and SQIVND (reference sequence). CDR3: CASSPVAGGPGGANVLTF. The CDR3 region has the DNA TGTGCCAGTAGTCCGGTAGCGGGAGGGCCGGGTGGGGCCAACGTCCTGACTTTC.